The present T cell receptor beta chain was sequenced within a study of blood T cell repertoires in COVID-19. Study information: Samples came from the United States, Italy and Spain, spanning acute and convalescent COVID-19. T cells, B-cell-depleted T cells, or PBMCs supplied cDNA or gDNA.

V was cut by 0 bases and J by 0 bases, with 9 bases left in between. The CDR3 is 15 amino acids. The germline V gene has CDR1 MGHRA and CDR2 YSYEKL. Under the authors' procedure: Amplification from reference gene primers served as the basis for estimated nucleated cell counts. Clones were read by immunoSEQ multiplex PCR, and TCRdb kept only the in-frame ones, dropping some. V and J calls and clone size are as listed in that table; D and trimming were resolved from the DNA. The top ten hold approximately 8.6% of the sample, which has under 250,000 clones, around 83% seen once. The receptor was isolated from a man aged 35-49 years with active or convalescent COVID-19. This rearrangement joins TRBV4-1 to TRBJ2-7; no reliable D call. What was sequenced was peripheral blood. CDR3 residues: CASSQEYLSSYEQYF. As DNA, the CDR3 is TGCGCCAGCAGCCAAGAATACCTTAGCTCCTACGAGCAGTACTTC.